Shown below are 12 T cell receptor beta chains from a single sample sequenced in a study of neoadjuvant anti-PD-1 for oral cavity cancer. Time point indicated: after neoadjuvant nivolumab, at surgical resection. The method was immunoSEQ multiplex PCR; TCRdb's version includes in-frame clones alone and lacks a portion of them. The sample gives over 7,500 clones, approximately 68% of which show up once; around 4% is in the top ten. The input for sequencing was PBMCs, taken after nivolumab (anti-PD-1) treatment. Receptors originate from a person aged 40 to 85 with oral cavity squamous cell carcinoma.

The rearrangement uses TRBV5-1 and TRBJ2-2; D call uncertain. V lost 3 bases and J 4 bases, leaving 10 bases between the germline ends. CDR1 SGHRS and CDR2 YFSETQ come from the germline V gene. This CDR3 contains 14 residues. The chain's CDR3 is CASSSRTGTGELFF. The DNA of the CDR3 is TGCGCCAGCAGCTCTAGGACCGGCACCGGGGAGCTGTTTTTT.

V gene TRBV7-8 combines with J gene TRBJ1-1; TRBD1 might be the D (5 bases). The germline CDR1 and CDR2 sequences are SGHVS and FQNEAQ. V dropped 4 bases and J dropped 4 bases, with 13 bases sitting between them. This CDR3 has 14 amino acids. CDR3 loop: CASSSAGRATEAFF. CDR3 in DNA: TGTGCCAGCAGCTCGGCGGGGCGGGCCACTGAAGCTTTCTTT.

The chain uses TRBV4-1 and TRBJ1-2; 7 bases agree with TRBD1. Losses at the gene ends were 1 base for V and 2 bases for J; bases not matched to a gene: 4. The CDR3 runs to 15 residues. Germline V gene data show CDR1 as MGHRA and CDR2 as YSYEKL. As DNA, the CDR3 is TGCGCCAGCAGCCAAGTAGAGGGACAGAACTATGGCTACACCTTC. Amino acid sequence: CASSQVEGQNYGYTF.

The CDR3 spells CATRREGYEQYF. DNA of the CDR3: TGTGCCACACGCAGGGAAGGCTACGAGCAGTACTTC. The V and J genes are TRBV10-3 and TRBJ2-7, with D perhaps TRBD1 (5 bases). The CDR3 runs 12 residues. V was shortened by 10 bases and J by 3 bases, with 13 bases between the two germline ends. The V gene's germline CDR1 is ENHRY and CDR2 SYGVKD.

The chain is built from TRBV2 and TRBJ1-6; possible D gene TRBD1, 5 bases. Trimming cost V 7 bases and J 7 bases, with 14 bases left between them. CDR3 length: 14 amino acids. CDR1 and CDR2 (germline): SNHLY, FYNNEI. Written as DNA, the CDR3 is TGTGCCAGCACCGCAGGACAAAGGAATTCACCCCTCCACTTT. It yields the protein CASTAGQRNSPLHF. Complete variable domain (other parts from reference TRBV2 and TRBJ1-6): EPEVTQTPSHQVTQMGQEVILRCVPISNHLYFYWYRQILGQKVEFLVSFYNNEISEKSEIFDDQFSVERPDGSNFTLKIRSTKLEDSAMYFCASTAGQRNSPLHFGNGTRLTVT.

The rearrangement links TRBV27 to TRBJ1-3; a possible D gene is TRBD1 (5 bases). V gave up 5 bases and J gave up 11 bases, with 22 bases separating them. The germline V gene encodes CDR1 MNHEY and CDR2 SMNVEV (reference sequence). There are 15 residues in the CDR3. The CDR3 loop is CASSPLTGPKDAIYF. In DNA form, the CDR3 reads TGTGCCAGCAGTCCCCTAACAGGCCCGAAAGACGCCATATATTTT.

The sample holds a few counts of this clone. The V call is TRBV27, the J call TRBJ1-3; D unresolved. Trimming took off 2 bases at V and 0 bases at J, with 8 bases between the two ends. The CDR3 length is 15 residues. From germline, CDR1 is MNHEY and CDR2 SMNVEV (reference sequence). The DNA of the CDR3 is TGTGCCAGCAGTTTAGACCCGAGCTCTGGAAACACCATATATTTT. Its translation is CASSLDPSSGNTIYF.

The CDR3 coding sequence is TGTGCCACCCGATCGGGGGCTAGCACAGATACGCAGTATTTT. Protein product: CATRSGASTDTQYF. V is TRBV6-5 and J is TRBJ2-3; possibly TRBD1 or TRBD2 for D (6 bases each). Trimming removed 10 bases from V and 0 bases from J, with 14 bases in between. The CDR3 is made up of 14 amino acids. Germline CDR1 is MNHEY and CDR2 is SVGAGI.

This clone turned up a few times. V is TRBV18 and J is TRBJ1-1; D call uncertain. Germline-derived CDR1 and CDR2 are KGHSH and LQKENI. CDR3 size: 14 residues. Trimming shortened V by 6 bases and J by 1 base, and 12 bases separated the two germline ends. In DNA, the CDR3 is TGTGCCAGCTCTGGGGTCCCGGGGAACACTGAAGCTTTCTTT. Encoded protein: CASSGVPGNTEAFF.

V usage is TRBV5-6 and J usage is TRBJ1-4, with D possibly TRBD1 on 5 matching bases. V shed 3 bases and J shed 5 bases, with 8 bases lying between them. Looked up from germline, CDR1 is SGHDT and CDR2 is YYEEEE. CDR3 size: 13 residues. In nucleotides, the CDR3 is TGTGCCAGCAGCTATACAGGAAATGAAAAACTGTTTTTT. Translated, it gives CASSYTGNEKLFF.

The chain uses TRBV19 and TRBJ1-2, with D unclear. Germline V gene lookup returns CDR1 LNHDA and CDR2 SQIVND (reference sequence). The CDR3 contains 13 residues. Deletions cut 5 bases from V and 4 bases from J, with 11 bases between. The CDR3 DNA reads as TGTGCCAGTAGTCCGGACGGATTCTATGGCTACACCTTC. Protein product: CASSPDGFYGYTF.

The gene calls are TRBV10-3 and TRBJ1-2, with D unclear. From germline, CDR1 is ENHRY and CDR2 SYGVKD. Between the trimmed V and J ends, which lost 6 bases and 1 base, there was a span of 12 bases. This CDR3 is 14 amino acids long. CDR3 DNA sequence: TGTGCCATCAGACCGGACGGGATTAACTATGGCTACACCTTC. Its translation: CAIRPDGINYGYTF.